The clone carrying this T cell receptor (beta chain) was seen more than once but under ten times. The data stem from a study of T cells of healthy individuals. V lost 1 base to trimming and J lost 0 bases, with 11 bases between them. CDR1 LGHNA and CDR2 YSLEER come from the germline V gene. The CDR3 extends over 16 amino acids. TCRdb used MiXCR to reprocess the 5' RACE reads, holding one entry per CDR3 protein. The table shows about 96,000 distinct CDR3 sequences, with about 16% occurring only once. This chain links TRBV4-3 with TRBJ2-3; TRBD2 might be the D (6 bases). The source of this sequence is a human donor in good health. The CDR3 spells CASSQGAGYSTDTQYF. The CDR3 nucleotides read TGCGCCAGCAGCCAAGGAGCGGGCTACAGCACAGATACGCAGTATTTT.